This entry describes one T cell receptor (beta chain). As yet, its antigen is unknown. Per donor, at least one pre-ART and at least two post-ART PBMC samples were obtained. Survey-level immunoSEQ v3.0 assays were run. The assay was immunoSEQ multiplex PCR, and TCRdb's table has in-frame clones only and misses some. The sample records approximately 30,000 clones, around 97% being singletons. These data originate in a study of long-term antiretroviral therapy in people with HIV. Trimming left V 0 bases short and J 2 bases short, with 8 bases between. This CDR3 is 14 amino acids long. Germline V CDR1 and CDR2: GTSNPN, SVGIG (reference sequence). Study-wide findings and caveats: Documentation of ART adherence, viral resistance or therapy changes was absent.

The sequence was collected from a man aged 30-40 years with HIV. The chain joins TRBV30 to TRBJ1-3; possibly TRBD1 for D (6 bases). The sequencing here drew on unsorted PBMCs, taken 7.6 years after starting antiretroviral therapy. The CDR3 DNA sequence: TGTGCCTGGAGTGTAGGGGGAACTGGAAACACCATATATTTT. Translated: CAWSVGGTGNTIYF.